Included here is one TCR beta chain sequence, with context. This sample stems from a study of T-cell reconstitution after alpha-beta-depleted transplantation in children. With V trimmed by 6 bases and J by 0 bases, 3 bases remained unmatched. This CDR3 contains 14 residues. CDR1 ENHRY and CDR2 SYGVKD come from the germline V gene. This sample's TCRbeta library carried unique molecular identifier barcodes. Each CDR3 protein gets one entry after TCRdb re-called the PCR reads with MiXCR. Of roughly 300,000 distinct CDR3 sequences in the sample, 10% to 13% are singletons; the top ten hold 2% to 3%. This TCR was sampled from a human donor who donated a stem cell graft to a child with acute lymphoblastic leukemia. Material: PBMCs from the stem cell graft donor, obtained from the stem cell graft. The rearrangement uses TRBV10-3 and TRBJ2-7; 9 positions match TRBD2. The CDR3 nucleotides read TGTGCCATCAGCCTTAGCGGGAGCTCCTACGAGCAGTACTTC. Residues: CAISLSGSSYEQYF.